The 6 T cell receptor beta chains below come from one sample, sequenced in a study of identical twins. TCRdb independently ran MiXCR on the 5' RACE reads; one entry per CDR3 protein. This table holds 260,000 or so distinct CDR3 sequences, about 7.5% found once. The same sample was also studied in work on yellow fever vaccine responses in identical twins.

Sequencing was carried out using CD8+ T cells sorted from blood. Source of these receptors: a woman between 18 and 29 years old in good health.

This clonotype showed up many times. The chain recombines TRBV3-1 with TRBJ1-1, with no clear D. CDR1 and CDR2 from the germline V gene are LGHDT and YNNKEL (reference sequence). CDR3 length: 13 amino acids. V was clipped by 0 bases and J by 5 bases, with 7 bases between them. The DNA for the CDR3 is TGTGCCAGCAGCCAAGAGGCTCTGACTGAAGCTTTCTTT. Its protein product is CASSQEALTEAFF.

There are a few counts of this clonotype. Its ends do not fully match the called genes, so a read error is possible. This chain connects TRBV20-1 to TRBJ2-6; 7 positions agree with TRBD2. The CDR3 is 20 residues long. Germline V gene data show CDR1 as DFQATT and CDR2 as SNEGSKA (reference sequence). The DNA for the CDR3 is TGCAGTGCTAGAGATCCCCTCCCTAGGGAGGGTAACTCTGAGGCCAACGTCCTGACTTTC. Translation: CSARDPLPREGNSEANVLTF.

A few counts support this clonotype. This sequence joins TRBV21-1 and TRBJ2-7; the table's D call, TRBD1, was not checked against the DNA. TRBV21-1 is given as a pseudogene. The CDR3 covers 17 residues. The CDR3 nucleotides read TGTGCCAGCAGCAAGAAGGGCCAGGACAGGGTGGGCTACGAGCAGTACGTC. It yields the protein CASSKKGQDRVGYEQYV.

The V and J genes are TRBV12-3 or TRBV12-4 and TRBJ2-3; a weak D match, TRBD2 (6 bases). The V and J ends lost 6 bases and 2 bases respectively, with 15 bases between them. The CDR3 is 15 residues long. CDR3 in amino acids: CASSLWDWDTDTQYF. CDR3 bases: TGTGCCAGCAGCTTATGGGACTGGGACACAGATACGCAGTATTTT.

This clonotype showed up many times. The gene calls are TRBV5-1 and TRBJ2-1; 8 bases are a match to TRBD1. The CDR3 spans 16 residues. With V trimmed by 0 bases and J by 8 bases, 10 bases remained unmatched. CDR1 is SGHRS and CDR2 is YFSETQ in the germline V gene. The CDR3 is CASSLVVGTGWDEQFF. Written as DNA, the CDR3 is TGCGCCAGCAGCTTGGTCGTTGGGACAGGTTGGGATGAGCAGTTCTTC.

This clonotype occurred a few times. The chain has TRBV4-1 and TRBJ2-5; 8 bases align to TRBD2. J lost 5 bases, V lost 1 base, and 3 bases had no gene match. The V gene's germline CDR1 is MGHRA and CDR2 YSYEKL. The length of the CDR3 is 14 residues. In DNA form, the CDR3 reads TGCGCCAGCAGCCAAGGAAGCGGGAGTGAGACCCAGTACTTC. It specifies CASSQGSGSETQYF.